These T cell receptor beta chains were read from a single sample in a study of patients and donors after allogeneic stem cell transplantation. In TCRdb, the RT-PCR reads were re-called with MiXCR into one record per CDR3 protein. Seen here are 900,000 to 1,000,000 distinct CDR3 sequences, under 20% observed once, and the top ten hold around 6%. The specimen sequenced was blood, either unsorted or a sorted T cell fraction (not recorded which). Receptors originate from a human donor who was either an allogeneic HSCT recipient or a stem cell or donor lymphocyte infusion donor (not recorded which). It is not recorded whose cells these are; they may come from a transplant donor. Both conserved end residues are part of each CDR3.

j_call | v_call | cdr3_aa
TRBJ2-7 | TRBV7-9 | CASSLTQRGAYEQYF
TRBJ2-3 | TRBV28 | CASSLLDGSTDTQYF
TRBJ2-4 | TRBV10-3 | CAISPWDSLGSRDIQYF
TRBJ2-3 | TRBV20-1 | CSAGYRDNGTPTQYF
TRBJ2-2 | TRBV6-5 | CASSYSPTSTGELFF
TRBJ2-1 | TRBV5-5 | CASRDPSSYNEQFF
TRBJ2-5 | TRBV7-9 | CASSPGQSRVETQYF
TRBJ1-2 | TRBV12-3/TRBV12-4 | CASSRQFGTLYGYTF
TRBJ2-7 | TRBV6-2/TRBV6-3 | CASTRGYEQYF
TRBJ2-7 | TRBV5-1 | CAINPRDRDYEQYF
TRBJ2-7 | TRBV6-2/TRBV6-3 | CASSSGLTIYEQYF
TRBJ1-5 | TRBV7-2 | CASSLPGYRGDQPQHF
TRBJ2-1 | TRBV15 | CATGLGTLFSYNEQFF
TRBJ2-7 | TRBV3-1 | CASSQQLAGLYEQYF
TRBJ1-1 | TRBV12-3/TRBV12-4 | CASRPAEAFF
TRBJ1-5 | TRBV12-3/TRBV12-4 | CASSLVQSNQPQHF
TRBJ2-5 | TRBV5-5 | CASSLGQNEETQYF
TRBJ2-3 | TRBV12-3/TRBV12-4 | CASTSTGHEITDTQYF
TRBJ2-1 | TRBV7-2 | CASSTPERHEQFF
TRBJ2-1 | TRBV19 | CASSIVKRERPNNEQFF
TRBJ2-1 | TRBV20-1 | CSARDAGGPHEQFF
TRBJ2-3 | TRBV18 | CASSPTLAPTTDTQYF
TRBJ1-2 | TRBV24-1 | CATSDWDGNYGYTF
TRBJ2-3 | TRBV9 | CASSSLAGGSTDTQYF
TRBJ2-3 | TRBV12-3/TRBV12-4 | CASRQNTARTDTRYF
TRBJ1-2 | TRBV6-5 | CASSTTNYGYTF
TRBJ2-7 | TRBV5-1 | CASSLDGGYYEQYF
TRBJ2-5 | TRBV20-1 | CSAYRRETQYF
TRBJ2-1 | TRBV12-3/TRBV12-4 | CASSFREALRHEQFF
TRBJ2-1 | TRBV24-1 | CATSPSGLGANEQFF
TRBJ2-3 | TRBV6-1 | CASSDPGLGADTQYF
TRBJ2-7 | TRBV7-2 | CASSLELAGGYEQYF
TRBJ2-3 | TRBV6-1 | CASHSMRGGDTQYF
TRBJ1-5 | TRBV4-1 | CASSQALKEPQHF
TRBJ2-6 | TRBV15 | CATRRSSGANVLTF
TRBJ2-1 | TRBV7-8 | CASSLRGGRNEQFF
TRBJ2-7 | TRBV4-2 | CASSQETGFGEQYF
TRBJ2-5 | TRBV7-2 | CASSLVDVAETQYF
TRBJ1-5 | TRBV30 | CAWSTGTREGQPQHF
TRBJ2-1 | TRBV7-2 | CASTPRDRWKNEQFF